The next 10 T cell receptor beta chains were all read from a single sample in a study of CD8 T cells in ankylosing spondylitis. From the 5' RACE reads, TCRdb called clonotypes with MiXCR, one entry per CDR3 protein. Of about 240,000 distinct CDR3 sequences in the sample, 9.5% to 12% were seen once. The sequenced sample was blood, either unsorted or a sorted T cell fraction (not recorded which). The receptors shown here come from a male donor with ankylosing spondylitis or in good health (not recorded which).

This clonotype has ten or more counts. The chain links TRBV7-6 to TRBJ2-7; TRBD2 is a possible D gene (5 bases). The germline gives CDR1 SGHVS, CDR2 FNYEAQ. The CDR3 consists of 14 residues. V lost 3 bases and J 0 bases, leaving 9 bases between the germline ends. DNA for the CDR3: TGTGCCAGCAGCTTGCGGGCGAGCTCCTACGAGCAGTACTTC. Amino acids: CASSLRASSYEQYF.

The chain combines TRBV5-1 with TRBJ2-5; D ambiguous. CDR3 length equals 15 residues. Germline V gives CDR1 SGHRS, CDR2 YFSETQ. Trimming stripped 2 bases from V and 3 bases from J, with 14 bases between. CDR3 loop: CASSLFGTEEETQYF. The CDR3, as DNA: TGCGCCAGCAGCTTATTTGGAACAGAAGAAGAGACCCAGTACTTC.

This clonotype has ten or more counts. This sequence joins TRBV27 and TRBJ2-5; TRBD2 aligns across 7 bases. Trimming at V came to 6 bases and at J to 3 bases, leaving 1 base not matched to a gene. Germline values: CDR1 MNHEY, CDR2 SMNVEV (reference sequence). The CDR3 spans 12 residues. The CDR3 loop is CASRGGKETQYF. Written as DNA, the CDR3 is TGTGCCAGCAGGGGGGGGAAAGAGACCCAGTACTTC.

This clonotype was seen at least ten times. The chain employs TRBV5-1 and TRBJ2-3; D not certain. Germline V gives CDR1 SGHRS, CDR2 YFSETQ. The CDR3 loop spans 16 amino acids. Trimming took off 0 bases at V and 1 base at J, with 12 bases between the two ends. DNA of the CDR3: TGCGCCAGCAGCTTGGTGACGCGCGGTGGCACAGATACGCAGTATTTT. Translated, it gives CASSLVTRGGTDTQYF.

This clonotype was detected ten times or more. The V call is TRBV20-1, the J call TRBJ2-7, with D unclear. Germline V gene sequence: CDR1 DFQATT, CDR2 SNEGSKA (reference sequence). The CDR3 is 11 amino acids. The CDR3 is CSPQSTYEQYF. CDR3 DNA sequence: TGCAGCCCTCAAAGCACCTACGAGCAGTACTTC.

This clonotype appeared many times. V and J are TRBV12-3 or TRBV12-4 and TRBJ2-1, with 9 bases aligning to TRBD2. The CDR3 runs to 14 residues. J gave up 5 bases and V 2 bases, and 1 base lay outside the gene matches. The CDR3 sequence: CASSLSGGNNEQFF. The CDR3 DNA follows: TGTGCCAGCAGTTTAAGCGGGGGGAACAATGAGCAGTTCTTC.

This clonotype was picked up a small number of times. The V and J genes are TRBV28 and TRBJ2-1, with D possibly matching TRBD1 (6 bases). Germline V gene lookup returns CDR1 MDHEN and CDR2 SYDVKM. V was clipped by 2 bases and J by 4 bases, with 9 bases between them. CDR3 size: 14 residues. CDR3 nucleotide sequence: TGTGCCAGCAGTTTACTGGGGGCGTACAATGAGCAGTTCTTC. It codes for CASSLLGAYNEQFF.

In its sample, this clonotype was seen many times. V gene TRBV5-1 combines with J gene TRBJ1-3; TRBD1 aligns across 8 bases. CDR1 is SGHRS, CDR2 YFSETQ, per germline. V shed 0 bases and J 2 bases; nucleotides not matched to a gene: 10. This CDR3 has 18 residues. CDR3 sequence (DNA): TGCGCCAGCAGCTTGGAATGGGGAACAGGGGGAACTGGAAACACCATATATTTT. Its translation: CASSLEWGTGGTGNTIYF.

CDR3 sequence reads: CASSSWPQETQYF. The DNA for the CDR3 is TGTGCCAGCAGCAGCTGGCCCCAGGAGACCCAGTACTTC. This rearrangement joins TRBV2 to TRBJ2-5, with D unclear. The CDR3 length is 13 residues. Germline lookup yields CDR1 SNHLY and CDR2 FYNNEI. V was clipped by 6 bases and J by 5 bases, with 13 bases between them.

This clonotype has at least ten counts. The rearrangement joins TRBV20-1 to TRBJ2-7; 14 nucleotides match TRBD2. With 5 bases clipped from V and 3 bases from J, the junction kept 12 bases outside the gene matches. This CDR3 is 17 amino acids long. The germline gives CDR1 DFQATT, CDR2 SNEGSKA (reference sequence). The CDR3 region has the DNA TGCAGTGCTTCGGGACTAGCGGGGGCCATGATAATCTACGAGCAGTACTTC. Translated, it gives CSASGLAGAMIIYEQYF.